Listed below are T cell receptor beta chains from one sample, sequenced in a study of T cells after yellow fever vaccination. TCRdb re-called the 5' RACE reads through MiXCR, storing one row per CDR3 protein. The sample records 200,000 to 300,000 distinct CDR3 sequences, 6% to 7.5% being singletons. Material: CD4+ T cells sorted from PBMCs, obtained 15 days after the yellow fever booster vaccination. All receptors come from a man aged 25 to 40 who received the YFV17D yellow fever vaccine. CDR3s include the opening cysteine and the closing phenylalanine or tryptophan. D genes are given only for firm matches. Some rows have no size entry. The others give once, few or many, or a class for an expanded clone.

D	V	J	size	CDR3	DNA
TRBD2	TRBV7-2	TRBJ2-1	many	CASRPSGRNEQFF	TGTGCCAGCAGACCTAGCGGGAGGAATGAGCAGTTCTTC
.	TRBV7-9	TRBJ2-1	few	CASSLSGTREQFF	TGTGCCAGCAGCTTGAGTGGGACACGCGAGCAGTTCTTC
TRBD2	TRBV20-1	TRBJ2-7	many	CSARVRGEGKYEQYF	TGCAGTGCTAGAGTTCGGGGGGAGGGAAAATACGAGCAGTACTTC
.	TRBV6-1	TRBJ2-3	many	CASSEQGTSTDTQYF	TGTGCCAGCAGTGAACAGGGGACCAGCACAGATACGCAGTATTTT
.	TRBV12-3/TRBV12-4	TRBJ2-2	.	CASSLLDAGELFF	TGTGCCAGCAGTTTATTAGACGCCGGGGAGCTGTTTTTT
TRBD2	TRBV6-1	TRBJ2-1	few	CASNGLAGGINEQFF	TGTGCCAGCAACGGACTAGCGGGAGGGATTAATGAGCAGTTCTTC
.	TRBV5-1	TRBJ2-7	.	CASSFNNREQYF	TGCGCCAGCAGCTTTAACAACCGGGAGCAGTACTTC
.	TRBV3-1	TRBJ2-1	few	CASSQDSGGLFF	TGTGCCAGCAGCCAAGATTCCGGGGGGCTGTTCTTC
.	TRBV19	TRBJ1-1	many	CASSLAGRGTEAFF	TGTGCCAGTAGCCTTGCGGGCCGAGGAACTGAAGCTTTCTTT
.	TRBV29-1	TRBJ2-1	.	CSVEPRVSEQFF	TGCAGCGTTGAGCCAAGAGTCAGTGAGCAGTTCTTC
.	TRBV21-1	TRBJ2-7	many	CASSNPGPAKGDYEQYF	TGTGCCAGCAGCAACCCGGGACCGGCGAAGGGGGACTACGAGCAGTACTTC
TRBD2	TRBV6-5	TRBJ2-1	few	CASGSRGRGTNEQFF	TGTGCCAGCGGGTCCCGCGGGAGGGGGACTAATGAGCAGTTCTTC
TRBD1	TRBV7-2	TRBJ2-3	.	CASSPDRGLYTQYF	TGTGCCAGCAGCCCGGACAGGGGGCTGTATACGCAGTATTTT
TRBD2	TRBV12-3/TRBV12-4	TRBJ2-1	many	CASSTQLAGVNEQFF	TGTGCCAGCAGTACACAACTAGCGGGAGTCAATGAGCAGTTCTTC
TRBD1	TRBV29-1	TRBJ2-5	few	CSVLRGRTTQETQYF	TGCAGCGTTCTGAGGGGGCGAACAACCCAAGAGACCCAGTACTTC
TRBD1	TRBV9	TRBJ2-1	few	CASSTDRAPYNEQFF	TGTGCCAGCAGCACGGACAGGGCCCCCTACAATGAGCAGTTCTTC
.	TRBV12-3/TRBV12-4	TRBJ1-1	many	CASNLVRGKVNTEAFF	TGTGCCAGCAACCTGGTACGGGGGAAAGTGAACACTGAAGCTTTCTTT
.	TRBV29-1	TRBJ2-3	few	CSVEIVGAPTDTQYF	TGCAGCGTTGAAATAGTAGGGGCACCCACAGATACGCAGTATTTT
TRBD2	TRBV7-2	TRBJ2-7	few	CASSRTSGSDYEQYF	TGTGCCAGCAGCAGGACTAGCGGGAGTGATTACGAGCAGTACTTC
.	TRBV4-3	TRBJ2-7	few	CASTYEQYF	TGCGCCAGCACCTACGAGCAGTACTTC
.	TRBV9	TRBJ2-3	.	CASSAGADTQYF	TGTGCCAGCAGCGCAGGGGCAGATACGCAGTATTTT
TRBD1	TRBV9	TRBJ2-7	.	CASSAGQTEAYEQYF	TGTGCCAGCAGCGCGGGACAGACCGAGGCCTACGAGCAGTACTTC
.	TRBV6-5	TRBJ2-5	.	CASTRVRAQYF	TGTGCCAGCACGAGGGTTCGGGCCCAGTACTTC
.	TRBV10-3	TRBJ2-1	.	CAISPVVSYNEQFF	TGTGCCATCAGCCCCGTCGTATCCTACAATGAGCAGTTCTTC
TRBD1	TRBV5-1	TRBJ1-6	few	CASSLSFTGAANSPLHF	TGCGCCAGCAGCTTGTCATTCACAGGGGCAGCCAATTCACCCCTCCACTTT
.	TRBV20-1	TRBJ1-1	few	CSARDPYTNTEAFF	TGCAGTGCTAGAGATCCCTACACGAACACTGAAGCTTTCTTT
.	TRBV27	TRBJ2-1	few	CASSPGRGLYNEQFF	TGTGCCAGCAGCCCGGGCCGAGGCCTCTACAATGAGCAGTTCTTC
.	TRBV5-1	TRBJ2-5	.	CASSRKLGETQYF	TGCGCCAGCAGCCGAAAGCTGGGAGAGACCCAGTACTTC
.	TRBV5-6	TRBJ2-6	many	CASSEQGSGANVLTF	TGTGCCAGCAGCGAACAGGGCTCTGGGGCCAACGTCCTGACTTTC
.	TRBV7-2	TRBJ2-1	.	CASSFRRAEGYRNEQFF	TGTGCCAGCAGCTTTAGGCGGGCGGAGGGATATCGGAATGAGCAGTTCTTC
.	TRBV20-1	TRBJ2-5	few	CSAPPSGSQETQYF	TGCAGTGCTCCCCCCTCCGGGAGCCAAGAGACCCAGTACTTC
TRBD2	TRBV19	TRBJ2-7	many	CASSILAGGYEQYF	TGTGCCAGTAGTATCCTTGCGGGAGGTTACGAGCAGTACTTC
.	TRBV7-2	TRBJ2-5	few	CASSPSFETQYF	TGTGCCAGCAGCCCTAGTTTTGAGACCCAGTACTTC
.	TRBV7-8	TRBJ2-5	many	CASAHGSIETQYF	TGTGCCAGCGCCCACGGCAGTATTGAGACCCAGTACTTC
.	TRBV9	TRBJ2-3	few	CASSVAGTQYF	TGTGCCAGCAGCGTAGCCGGTACGCAGTATTTT
.	TRBV21-1	TRBJ2-7	few	CASSRREDNESYEQYF	TGTGCCAGCAGCAGGAGGGAGGACAACGAATCCTACGAGCAGTACTTC
.	TRBV5-1	TRBJ2-2	few	CASSLAGPDTGELFF	TGCGCCAGCAGCTTGGCCGGGCCTGACACCGGGGAGCTGTTTTTT
.	TRBV7-9	TRBJ2-3	many	CASRPLLPLTDTQYF	TGTGCCAGCAGACCTCTACTCCCACTCACAGATACGCAGTATTTT
TRBD2	TRBV11-2	TRBJ2-3	many	CASSLTSGSTDTQYF	TGTGCCAGCAGCTTGACTAGCGGGAGCACAGATACGCAGTATTTT
TRBD1	TRBV28	TRBJ2-1	.	CASRITMDRASYNEQFF	TGTGCCAGCAGGATTACCATGGACAGGGCCTCCTACAATGAGCAGTTCTTC
TRBD2	TRBV7-2	TRBJ2-5	.	CASSPRASGTQETQYF	TGTGCCAGCAGCCCCCGGGCTAGCGGGACTCAAGAGACCCAGTACTTC
.	TRBV27	TRBJ2-1	.	CASSPLDAYNNEQFF	TGTGCCAGCAGTCCCTTGGATGCCTATAACAATGAGCAGTTCTTC
.	TRBV6-4	TRBJ2-2	many	CASTRIPLDSSLNTGELFF	TGTGCCAGCACGAGGATTCCCCTAGACAGCTCGCTGAACACCGGGGAGCTGTTTTTT
.	TRBV18	TRBJ2-1	few	CASSPPSKGTPGGVF	TGTGCCAGCTCACCACCATCAAAGGGGACCCCTGGCGGGGTCTTC
.	TRBV5-1	TRBJ1-5	.	CASSAVGGAEQPQHF	TGCGCCAGCAGCGCCGTCGGGGGGGCTGAACAGCCCCAGCATTTT
.	TRBV29-1	TRBJ1-1	many	CSVVLQLNTEAFF	TGCAGCGTTGTCTTACAGTTGAACACTGAAGCTTTCTTT
.	TRBV2	TRBJ2-7	few	CASRQSNDGSYEQYF	TGTGCCAGCAGGCAAAGTAACGACGGGTCCTACGAGCAGTACTTC
.	TRBV7-8	TRBJ2-5	few	CASSLVRTGREVTQYF	TGTGCCAGCAGCTTAGTCCGGACAGGGAGGGAGGTGACCCAGTACTTC
.	TRBV7-6	TRBJ2-7	.	CASSTQALAGLTYEQYF	TGTGCCAGCAGCACACAAGCCCTGGCGGGACTTACCTACGAGCAGTACTTC
TRBD2	TRBV3-1	TRBJ2-7	many	CASSQDPRGLAGNYEQYF	TGTGCCAGCAGCCAAGATCCCCGAGGGCTAGCGGGAAACTACGAGCAGTACTTC
.	TRBV7-9	TRBJ2-5	.	CASSLGQEAQYF	TGTGCCAGCAGCCTAGGCCAAGAGGCCCAGTACTTC
.	TRBV5-1	TRBJ2-5	few	CASSWGPQGTQYF	TGCGCCAGCAGCTGGGGACCCCAGGGGACCCAGTACTTC
.	TRBV24-1	TRBJ2-6	many	CATSDADGSSGANVLTF	TGTGCCACCAGTGATGCGGACGGGTCCTCTGGGGCCAACGTCCTGACTTTC
TRBD1	TRBV7-2	TRBJ1-2	.	CASSLHPGQANYGYTF	TGTGCCAGCAGCCTCCATCCGGGACAGGCGAACTATGGCTACACCTTC
.	TRBV20-1	TRBJ1-5	.	CSARRDNNQPQHF	TGCAGTGCTAGACGGGACAATAATCAGCCCCAGCATTTT
.	TRBV5-1	TRBJ2-7	many	CASSLTIYEQYF	TGCGCCAGCAGCTTGACGATCTACGAGCAGTACTTC
TRBD2	TRBV7-2	TRBJ2-3	few	CASSFIAGGKDTQYF	TGTGCCAGCAGCTTCATAGCGGGAGGAAAGGATACGCAGTATTTT
.	TRBV4-3	TRBJ2-2	few	CASSQVDGELFF	TGCGCCAGCAGCCAAGTCGACGGGGAGCTGTTTTTT
.	TRBV4-3	TRBJ2-3	.	CASSQRGEDTQYF	TGCGCCAGCAGCCAACGAGGGGAAGATACGCAGTATTTT